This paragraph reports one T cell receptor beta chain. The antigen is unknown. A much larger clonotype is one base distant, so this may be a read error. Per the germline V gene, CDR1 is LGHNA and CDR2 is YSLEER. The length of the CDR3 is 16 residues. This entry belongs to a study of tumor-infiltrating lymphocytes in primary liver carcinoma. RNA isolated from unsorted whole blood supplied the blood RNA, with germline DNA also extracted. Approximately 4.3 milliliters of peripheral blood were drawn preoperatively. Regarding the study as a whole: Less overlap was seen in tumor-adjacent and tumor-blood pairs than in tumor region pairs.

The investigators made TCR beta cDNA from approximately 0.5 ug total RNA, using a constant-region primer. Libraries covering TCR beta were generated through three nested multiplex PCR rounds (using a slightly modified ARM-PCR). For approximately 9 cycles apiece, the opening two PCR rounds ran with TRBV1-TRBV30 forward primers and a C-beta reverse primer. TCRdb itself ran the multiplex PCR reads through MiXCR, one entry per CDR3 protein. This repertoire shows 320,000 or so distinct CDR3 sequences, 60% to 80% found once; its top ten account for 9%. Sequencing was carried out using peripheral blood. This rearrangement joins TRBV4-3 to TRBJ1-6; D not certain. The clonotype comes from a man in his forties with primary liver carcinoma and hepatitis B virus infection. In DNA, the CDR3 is TGCACCAGCAGCCAAGGTGTAACCTCCATTTCGGGAACCCTCCACTTT. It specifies CTSSQGVTSISGTLHF.